Presented here are 30 T cell receptor beta chains from one specimen sequenced in a study of blood T cell repertoires in COVID-19. Assay: immunoSEQ multiplex PCR; the TCRdb copy retains only in-frame clones and omits some. The sample shows 90,000 to 120,000 clones, about 80% of them seen only once. Material for sequencing was peripheral blood. These receptors were taken from a man between 65 and 85 years old with acute or convalescent COVID-19.

The rearrangement links TRBV6-6 to TRBJ2-7; D unresolved. CDR1 and CDR2 (germline): MNHNY, SVGAGI (reference sequence). This CDR3 contains 14 residues. The V and J ends lost 6 bases and 0 bases respectively, with 12 bases between them. CDR3 coding DNA: TGTGCCAGCAGCCCCAACTTGAGCTCCTACGAGCAGTACTTC. Amino acid sequence: CASSPNLSSYEQYF.

The J gene is TRBJ1-2, the V gene TRBV27, with 8 bases matching TRBD1. The germline V gene encodes CDR1 MNHEY and CDR2 SMNVEV (reference sequence). The V gene end was trimmed by 3 bases and the J gene end by 6 bases; junction bases not matched to a gene: 6. The CDR3 length is 14 residues. The CDR3 region is CASSFRQGRDGYTF. CDR3 nucleotide sequence: TGTGCCAGCAGTTTTCGACAGGGGAGGGATGGCTACACCTTC.

This rearrangement joins TRBV3-1 (or the pseudogene TRBV3-2) to TRBJ2-2; perhaps TRBD2 as D (5 bases). Germline values: CDR1 LGHDT, CDR2 YNNKEL (reference sequence). The CDR3 extends over 15 amino acids. V was trimmed by 3 bases and J by 1 base, leaving 9 bases between them. CDR3 amino acids: CASSHRAVNTGELFF. The CDR3, as DNA: TGTGCCAGCAGCCACAGAGCGGTGAACACCGGGGAGCTGTTTTTT.

In DNA form, the CDR3 reads TGTGCTAGTGGTTCGCCCCCGGGACAGGGCCCCTATGGCTACACCTTC. Its protein product is CASGSPPGQGPYGYTF. The gene calls are TRBV12-5 and TRBJ1-2; 9 bases are a match to TRBD1. With 4 bases clipped from V and 4 bases from J, the junction kept 10 bases outside the gene matches. The CDR3 runs 16 residues. Germline V gene data show CDR1 as LGHNT and CDR2 as FRNRAP.

About this clone: A clone one base away is much larger, so this may be a read error. The genes are TRBV4-3 and TRBJ2-2; D gene uncertain. This CDR3 is built from 15 residues. Germline loops: CDR1 LGHNA, CDR2 YSLEER. V lost 0 bases, J lost 5 bases, and 10 bases lay in between. CDR3 nucleotide sequence: TGCGCCAGCAGCCAAGAGGGCCGTGGTACCGGGGAGCTGTTTTTT. This codes for CASSQEGRGTGELFF.

Details on this clone: A read error may produce the germline difference seen at one junction end. The chain employs TRBV6-5 and TRBJ2-7, with 7 bases lining up with TRBD1. The CDR3 loop spans 13 amino acids. The germline gives CDR1 MNHEY, CDR2 SVGAGI. CDR3 sequence reads: CAGSRDRPYEQYF. The CDR3, as DNA: TGTGCCGGCAGTCGGGACAGACCCTACGAGCAGTACTTC.

V gene TRBV7-9 combines with J gene TRBJ1-5, with a possible D match to TRBD1 (5 bases). The CDR3 spans 14 residues. The V end was cut by 5 bases, the J end by 0 bases, with 8 bases between. Germline values: CDR1 SEHNR, CDR2 FQNEAQ (reference sequence). The CDR3 DNA reads TGTGCCAGCAGCCACGACAGTAGCAATCAGCCCCAGCATTTT. This translates into CASSHDSSNQPQHF.

The chain links TRBV5-1 to TRBJ1-2; 10 nucleotides match TRBD1. CDR1 SGHRS and CDR2 YFSETQ come from the germline V gene. The trim removed 4 bases at V and 8 bases at J, leaving 8 bases unmatched. This CDR3 region has 14 residues. DNA for the CDR3: TGCGCCAGCAGCGCTGGACAGGGGGAAGGAGGCTACACCTTC. It yields the protein CASSAGQGEGGYTF.

This clone was recorded only once. This chain joins TRBV7-9 and TRBJ1-5; no clear D. Germline CDR1 and CDR2: SEHNR and FQNEAQ (reference sequence). Trimming stripped 6 bases from V and 2 bases from J, with 8 bases between. The CDR3 covers 13 residues. The CDR3 DNA is TGTGCCAGCAGTGCCGGAGGCAATCAGCCCCAGCATTTT. Translating gives CASSAGGNQPQHF.

This clone has only a few counts. This rearrangement joins TRBV19 to TRBJ1-4, with 7 bases aligning to TRBD1. This CDR3 spans 14 amino acids. The V and J ends lost 4 bases and 5 bases, in that order; junction bases with no gene match: 4. Germline CDR1 LNHDA, CDR2 SQIVND (reference sequence). CDR3 coding DNA: TGTGCCAGTAGTACGACAGGGAGGAATGAAAAACTGTTTTTT. Translation: CASSTTGRNEKLFF. Looking up the rest from reference TRBV19 and TRBJ1-4 gives the full variable domain: DGGITQSPKYLFRKEGQNVTLSCEQNLNHDAMYWYRQDPGQGLRLIYYSQIVNDFQKGDIAEGYSVSREKKESFPLTVTSAQKNPTAFYLCASSTTGRNEKLFFGSGTQLSVL.

This chain links TRBV7-9 with TRBJ1-6; TRBD1 might be the D (5 bases). CDR1 and CDR2 from the germline V gene are SEHNR and FQNEAQ (reference sequence). Deletions cut 9 bases from V and 10 bases from J, with 10 bases between. The CDR3 contains 11 residues. CDR3 amino acids: CASQGSSPLHF. In DNA form, the CDR3 reads TGTGCCAGTCAGGGTAGCTCACCCCTCCACTTT.

V and J are TRBV5-1 and TRBJ1-1; TRBD1 agrees at 9 bases. From germline, CDR1 is SGHRS and CDR2 YFSETQ. V lost 4 bases, J lost 3 bases, and 4 bases stayed unmatched. This CDR3 is 14 amino acids long. CDR3 amino acids: CASSAWTGDTEAFF. The CDR3 nucleotides read TGCGCCAGCAGCGCGTGGACAGGGGACACTGAAGCTTTCTTT.

In this sample, this clone turned up a few times. The rearrangement links TRBV14 to TRBJ2-1; 8 bases align to TRBD1. This CDR3 region has 17 residues. Germline V lookup: CDR1 SGHDN, CDR2 FVKESK. After removal of 0 bases from V and 7 bases from J, the junction contained 11 bases not matched to a gene. This CDR3 is CASSQDTFQGALNEQFF. CDR3 bases: TGTGCCAGCAGCCAAGATACCTTCCAGGGGGCGTTGAATGAGCAGTTCTTC.

This chain connects TRBV19 to TRBJ1-2; TRBD1 matches 8 bases. The CDR3 spans 18 residues. V was pared by 6 bases and J by 5 bases, with 20 bases of the junction left unmatched. Germline-derived CDR1 and CDR2 are LNHDA and SQIVND (reference sequence). As DNA, the CDR3 is TGTGCCAGTAGCCTTCTTCGGCCAGGGGGCCTCCGAGTTTATGGCTACACCTTC. It specifies CASSLLRPGGLRVYGYTF.

The rearrangement uses TRBV6-6 and TRBJ1-1; maybe TRBD1 (5 bases). Germline CDR1 is MNHNY and CDR2 is SVGAGI (reference sequence). The germline V and J ends were trimmed by 2 bases and 0 bases, with 10 bases remaining between them. The CDR3 runs to 15 residues. CDR3 in DNA: TGTGCCAGCAGTTACCCCAGGGAATTGAACACTGAAGCTTTCTTT. It translates to CASSYPRELNTEAFF.

The chain employs TRBV7-6 and TRBJ2-1; 9 bases are a match to TRBD2. The CDR3 spans 16 residues. Germline CDR1 reads SGHVS; CDR2 reads FNYEAQ. The junction had 12 bases not matched to a gene; V was cut back by 5 bases and J by 7 bases. Here the CDR3 reads CASSLGAAGGPNEQFF. As DNA, the CDR3 is TGTGCCAGCAGCCTAGGGGCGGCGGGGGGGCCTAATGAGCAGTTCTTC.

In its sample, this clone was seen once. V gene TRBV10-2 combines with J gene TRBJ1-6; D is ambiguous. Germline loops: CDR1 WSHSY, CDR2 SAAADI. There are 15 residues in the CDR3. Trimming pared 4 bases from V and 8 bases from J, leaving 15 bases between. The DNA for the CDR3 is TGCGCCAGCAGTGCGTTACTCGGGGTGGATTCACCCCTCCACTTT. Protein: CASSALLGVDSPLHF.

The V call is TRBV19, the J call TRBJ1-6; D ambiguous. The germline V gene has CDR1 LNHDA and CDR2 SQIVND (reference sequence). The CDR3 extends over 19 amino acids. The V gene lost 4 bases and the J gene lost 1 base, with 20 bases spanning the gap. CDR3 residues: CASSTRSILEDSYNSPLHF. The CDR3 nucleotides are TGTGCCAGTAGTACGCGATCGATTTTGGAGGATTCCTATAATTCACCCCTCCACTTT.

V is TRBV6-5 and J is TRBJ1-5, with TRBD1 as a possible D gene (5 bases). The CDR3 contains 14 residues. The V gene lost 5 bases and the J gene lost 5 bases, with 13 bases spanning the gap. Germline V lookup: CDR1 MNHEY, CDR2 SVGAGI. CDR3 in DNA: TGTGCCAGCAGTAAGCAGGGCCGGCATCAGCCCCAGCATTTT. Its translation: CASSKQGRHQPQHF.

The chain is built from TRBV6-1 and TRBJ1-1; 9 positions match TRBD1. CDR1 is MNHNS, CDR2 SASEGT, per germline. Losses at the gene ends were 8 bases for V and 5 bases for J; bases not matched to a gene: 12. The CDR3 loop spans 15 amino acids. The CDR3 coding sequence is TGTGCCAGCGCACCGGGACAGGGCCCTCGAACTGAAGCTTTCTTT. It encodes CASAPGQGPRTEAFF.

The chain uses TRBV5-1 and TRBJ1-1; 8 positions agree with TRBD1. V was clipped by 4 bases and J by 1 base; unmatched bases: 6. The CDR3 extends over 15 amino acids. Germline-derived CDR1 and CDR2 are SGHRS and YFSETQ. The CDR3 coding sequence is TGCGCCAGCAGCCCGTCGACAGGGGAGAACACTGAAGCTTTCTTT. Its protein is CASSPSTGENTEAFF.

The rearrangement joins TRBV7-9 to TRBJ2-2, with 8 bases lining up with TRBD1. CDR1 is SEHNR, CDR2 FQNEAQ, per germline (reference sequence). The V segment lost 0 bases and the J segment 4 bases; nucleotides outside the gene matches: 10. This CDR3 has 18 amino acids. The CDR3 spells CASSLASLRTGITGELFF. The CDR3 bases are TGTGCCAGCAGCTTAGCCTCACTGAGGACAGGGATCACCGGGGAGCTGTTTTTT.

This clone was seen only once. V gene TRBV4-3 combines with J gene TRBJ1-2; D gene unclear. Trimming cost V 0 bases and J 5 bases, with 10 bases left between them. Looked up from germline, CDR1 is LGHNA and CDR2 is YSLEER. CDR3 length: 14 residues. Written as DNA, the CDR3 is TGCGCCAGCAGCCAAGAAGCAGGAACATATGGCTACACCTTC. This encodes CASSQEAGTYGYTF.

The chain is built from TRBV7-9 and TRBJ1-5; D may be TRBD1 (5 bases). There are 16 residues in the CDR3. V was shortened by 5 bases and J by 1 base, with 15 bases between the two germline ends. Germline V lookup: CDR1 SEHNR, CDR2 FQNEAQ (reference sequence). The CDR3 sequence is CASSHGGARSNQPQHF. DNA for the CDR3: TGTGCCAGCAGCCACGGAGGGGCGCGGAGCAATCAGCCCCAGCATTTT.

This chain connects TRBV3-1 (or the pseudogene TRBV3-2) to TRBJ2-2, with 9 nucleotides matching TRBD1. The CDR3 runs to 14 residues. CDR1 and CDR2 (germline): LGHDT, YNNKEL (reference sequence). Unmatched junction bases numbered 3, after V lost 2 bases and J lost 8 bases. For the CDR3, the DNA is TGTGCCAGCAGCCAAACAGGGGGCATAGGGGAGCTGTTTTTT. Translation gives CASSQTGGIGELFF.

Remarks on this clone: Other nucleotide sequences in the sample specify the same CDR3. The gene calls are TRBV12-3 or TRBV12-4 and TRBJ1-1; 11 bases agree with TRBD1. Trimming at V came to 6 bases and at J to 5 bases, leaving 2 bases not matched to a gene. The CDR3 contains 13 residues. CDR3 DNA: TGTGCCAGCAGCGGGACAGGGGGTACTGAAGCTTTCTTT. It encodes CASSGTGGTEAFF.

This sequence joins TRBV11-1 and TRBJ2-3, with 8 bases fitting TRBD1. The CDR3 spans 16 residues. V trimming: 4 bases; J trimming: 0 bases; junction bases outside the gene matches: 6. From germline, CDR1 is SGHAT and CDR2 FQDESV (reference sequence). The CDR3 sequence is CASSSAGGRSTDTQYF. As DNA, the CDR3 is TGTGCCAGCAGCTCCGCAGGGGGCCGTAGCACAGATACGCAGTATTTT. The whole variable domain, remainder taken from reference TRBV11-1 and TRBJ2-3, is EAEVAQSPRYKITEKSQAVAFWCDPISGHATLYWYRQILGQGPELLVQFQDESVVDDSQLPKDRFSAERLKGVDSTLKIQPAELGDSAMYLCASSSAGGRSTDTQYFGPGTRLTVL.

CDR3 in DNA: TGCAGCGTTTATCAGGGTACTGAAGCTTTCTTT. Translation gives CSVYQGTEAFF. This sequence joins TRBV29-1 and TRBJ1-1; maybe TRBD1 (5 bases). This CDR3 has 11 residues. Germline CDR1 is SQVTM and CDR2 is ANQGSEA. V was trimmed by 5 bases and J by 5 bases, leaving 9 bases between them.

The chain is built from TRBV7-8 and TRBJ2-3; TRBD2 matches at 8 bases. Germline V gene sequence: CDR1 SGHVS, CDR2 FQNEAQ. Losses at the gene ends were 8 bases for V and 3 bases for J; bases not matched to a gene: 7. The CDR3 covers 14 residues. The CDR3 loop is CASATGGRTDTQYF. CDR3 DNA sequence: TGTGCCAGCGCAACGGGGGGGCGGACAGATACGCAGTATTTT.

The table lists this clone with a few counts. V and J are TRBV19 and TRBJ2-7; a possible D gene is TRBD1 (5 bases). Germline CDR1 and CDR2: LNHDA and SQIVND (reference sequence). V lost 5 bases to trimming and J lost 3 bases, with 17 bases between them. CDR3 length equals 15 residues. The CDR3 DNA is TGTGCCAGTAGTCCATACCAGGGATTTCGCTACGAGCAGTACTTC. Amino acids: CASSPYQGFRYEQYF.